This record concerns one TCR beta chain sequence. Antigen unknown. This entry belongs to a study of cytomegalovirus exposure and HLA in healthy donors. Points from the study as a whole: Earlier analysis found most TCR beta V segments productive about 87% or about 30% of the time. Fewer N-insertions than the approximately 700-donor mean were reportedly shown by an Asian-associated ancestry cluster in a later analysis.

V lost 0 bases and J lost 3; bases outside the gene matches: 3. This CDR3 has 16 amino acids. Looked up from germline, CDR1 is MRHNA and CDR2 is SNTAGT. Both 60 Vbeta primers and 13 Jbeta primers went into the PCR. The data were produced by immunoSEQ multiplex PCR, yet TCRdb's version contains in-frame clones alone and is incomplete. This table has 100,000 to 120,000 clones, approximately 79% appearing once. Unrecorded immune exposures were likely, despite nominal health at sampling. The clonotype originates from a man aged 25-45 years in good health and CMV-seropositive. The sample consisted of PBMCs. The genes are TRBV6-4 and TRBJ2-2; 8 bases agree with TRBD2. The chain's CDR3 is CASSDSSGGHTGELFF. The CDR3 coding sequence is TGTGCCAGCAGTGACTCGAGCGGGGGCCACACCGGGGAGCTGTTTTTT.